The clone carrying this T cell receptor beta chain was found once. Its antigen is not known. The method was immunoSEQ multiplex PCR; TCRdb's version includes in-frame clones alone and lacks a portion of them. The sample lists about 11,000 clones, roughly 70% seen once, with 24% in the top ten. These data originate in a study of T cell clones after liver transplantation. Whole-study context: Three of the eight recipients were HCV-positive; the rest had non-autoimmune, non-viral transplant indications. Notes on the study in general: These preliminary findings come from unstandardized post-transplant sampling times. Donor-reactive sequences fell more than third party-reactive ones, suggesting partial deletion.

Sorting of unstimulated PBMCs yielded separate CD3+CD4+ and CD3+CD8+ fractions. This CDR3 has 15 amino acids. V lost 6 bases to trimming and J lost 2 bases; unmatched junction nucleotides: 9. Germline CDR1 and CDR2: MNHEY and SVGAGI. The clonotype originates from a human patient who received a liver transplant. Some T cells may be graft donor cells. The input for sequencing was CD4+ T cells from blood, taken around 33 months after liver transplant. The rearrangement links TRBV6-5 to TRBJ2-7; TRBD1 matches at 8 bases. The CDR3 sequence: CASSFGQGTTYEQYV. CDR3 nucleotides: TGTGCCAGCAGCTTCGGACAGGGTACCACCTACGAGCAGTACGTC.